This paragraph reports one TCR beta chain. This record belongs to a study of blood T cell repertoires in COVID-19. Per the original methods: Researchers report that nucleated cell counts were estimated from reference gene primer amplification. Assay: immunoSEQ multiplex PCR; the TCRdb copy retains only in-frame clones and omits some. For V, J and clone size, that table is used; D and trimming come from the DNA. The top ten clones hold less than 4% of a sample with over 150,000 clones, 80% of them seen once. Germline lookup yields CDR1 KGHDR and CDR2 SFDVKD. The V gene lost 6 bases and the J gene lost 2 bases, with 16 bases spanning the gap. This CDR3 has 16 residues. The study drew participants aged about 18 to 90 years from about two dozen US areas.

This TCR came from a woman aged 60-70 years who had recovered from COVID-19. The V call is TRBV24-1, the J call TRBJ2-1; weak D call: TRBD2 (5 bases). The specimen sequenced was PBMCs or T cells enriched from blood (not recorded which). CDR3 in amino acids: CATSLPPVGAYNEQFF. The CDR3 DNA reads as TGTGCCACCAGTCTGCCCCCCGTCGGGGCCTACAATGAGCAGTTCTTC.